The T cell receptor beta chain described here comes from a study of T-cell memory formation after mild COVID-19. Study observations and caveats: In pre-infection memory, a portion of responding clones appeared, which suggested that cross-reactive memory joined.

Amplification by 5'RACE using constant-segment primers produced TCR alpha and TCR beta cDNA libraries that carried sample barcodes and UMIs. TCRdb re-called the 5' RACE reads with MiXCR, one entry per CDR3 protein. The sample has 310,000 or so distinct CDR3 sequences, 15% seen once. Germline values: CDR1 SGHVS, CDR2 FQNEAQ. The CDR3 length is 16 residues. Losses at the gene ends were 1 base for V and 2 bases for J; bases not matched to a gene: 6. This clonotype was seen more than once but under ten times. Antigen: not known. Sequencing was performed on PBMCs or a T cell subset sorted from them (not recorded which). The sequence was obtained from a man in his late teens or twenties who had mild COVID-19 (a few samples of this study predate the infection). Cell type and time point are not known. The genes are TRBV7-8 and TRBJ2-7, with TRBD1 matching 9 bases. The CDR3 nucleotides are TGTGCCAGCAGCTTAGATAGGACAGGGGCGACCTACGAGCAGTACTTC. This sequence encodes CASSLDRTGATYEQYF.